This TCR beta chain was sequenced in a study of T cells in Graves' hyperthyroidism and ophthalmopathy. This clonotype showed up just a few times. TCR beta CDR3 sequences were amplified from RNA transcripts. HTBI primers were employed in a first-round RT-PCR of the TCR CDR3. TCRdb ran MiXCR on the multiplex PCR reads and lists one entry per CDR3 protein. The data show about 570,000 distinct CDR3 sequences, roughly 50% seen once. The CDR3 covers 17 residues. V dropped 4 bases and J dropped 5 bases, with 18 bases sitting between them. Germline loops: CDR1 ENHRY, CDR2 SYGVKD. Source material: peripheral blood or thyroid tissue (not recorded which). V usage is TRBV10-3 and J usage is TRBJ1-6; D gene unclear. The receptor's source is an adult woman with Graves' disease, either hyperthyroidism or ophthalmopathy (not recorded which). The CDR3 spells CAISVFALETHNSPLHF. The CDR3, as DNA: TGTGCCATCAGTGTATTCGCGCTGGAGACTCATAATTCACCCCTCCACTTT.